This passage covers 24 T cell receptor beta chains from one sample sequenced in a study of PD-1 blockade in classical Hodgkin lymphoma. After autologous stem cell transplantation all patients relapsed, and prior brentuximab vedotin exposure differed between cohorts. The study isolated CD8+ T cells from thawed PBMCs by magnetic negative selection. Clones were read by immunoSEQ multiplex PCR, and TCRdb kept only the in-frame ones, dropping some. The sample has about 4,500 clones; about 80% are singletons. The material was CD8+ T cells from blood, obtained at baseline. The origin of the receptors is a human donor with classical Hodgkin lymphoma.

The chain employs TRBV5-6 and TRBJ2-2, with D possibly called TRBD1 or TRBD2 (5 bases each). With 3 bases removed from V and 4 bases from J, the gap between germline ends came to 22 bases. The germline CDR1 and CDR2 sequences are SGHDT and YYEEEE. CDR3 size: 18 residues. The chain's CDR3 is CASSSDTSIPAGTGELFF. CDR3 in DNA: TGTGCCAGCAGCTCGGACACCTCTATCCCCGCGGGCACCGGGGAGCTGTTTTTT.

This chain connects TRBV9 to TRBJ2-7; 8 positions agree with TRBD1. Trimming at V came to 3 bases and at J to 1 base, leaving 3 bases not matched to a gene. Germline CDR1 SGDLS, CDR2 YYNGEE. CDR3 length: 14 residues. The CDR3 region has the DNA TGTGCCAGCAGCGCGACAGGGGAATCCTACGAGCAGTACTTC. The encoded protein is CASSATGESYEQYF.

The V and J genes are TRBV30 and TRBJ1-3; D gene uncertain. Per germline, CDR1 GTSNPN and CDR2 SVGIG (reference sequence). The germline V and J ends were trimmed by 0 bases and 2 bases, with 11 bases remaining between them. The CDR3 extends over 15 amino acids. The CDR3 sequence is CAWSVGRTPGNTIYF. The CDR3 DNA follows: TGTGCCTGGAGTGTAGGACGGACTCCTGGAAACACCATATATTTT.

This chain uses TRBV20-1 with TRBJ1-2; D remains ambiguous. The germline V gene has CDR1 DFQATT and CDR2 SNEGSKA (reference sequence). V was cut by 6 bases and J by 4 bases, with 6 bases left in between. This CDR3 has 10 residues. CDR3 nucleotide sequence: TGCAGTGCAGAGACCTATGGCTACACCTTC. Its protein is CSAETYGYTF.

This clone has just a few counts. This chain joins TRBV11-2 and TRBJ1-6, with a weak D call TRBD1 (6 bases). CDR1 is SGHAT, CDR2 FQNNGV, per germline. This CDR3 has 16 residues. Trimming removed 1 base at V and 9 bases at J, with 16 bases between. The CDR3, as DNA: TGTGCCAGCAGCTTAGTCGGGACACTGGGGGGTTCACCCCTCCACTTT. This encodes CASSLVGTLGGSPLHF.

The chain employs TRBV5-6 and TRBJ2-1; 10 bases are a match to TRBD2. CDR1 is SGHDT and CDR2 is YYEEEE in the germline V gene. After removal of 0 bases from V and 0 bases from J, the junction contained 6 bases not matched to a gene. CDR3 size: 18 residues. This chain's CDR3 is CASSLASGGTSSYNEQFF. The CDR3, as DNA: TGTGCCAGCAGCTTGGCTAGCGGGGGAACCTCCTCCTACAATGAGCAGTTCTTC.

V is TRBV5-1 and J is TRBJ2-1; 9 bases fit TRBD1. V was clipped by 1 base and J by 6 bases; unmatched bases: 2. The V gene's germline CDR1 is SGHRS and CDR2 YFSETQ. This CDR3 contains 14 residues. The CDR3 sequence: CASSLTGGINEQFF. The CDR3 nucleotides are TGCGCCAGCAGCTTGACAGGGGGCATCAATGAGCAGTTCTTC.

The rearrangement uses TRBV7-6 and TRBJ2-2; the match to TRBD2 covers 7 bases. After removal of 1 base from V and 4 bases from J, the junction contained 6 bases not matched to a gene. Germline V gives CDR1 SGHVS, CDR2 FNYEAQ. This CDR3 spans 16 amino acids. The CDR3: CASSLGGGALTGELFF. In DNA, the CDR3 is TGTGCCAGCAGCTTAGGCGGGGGTGCCCTCACCGGGGAGCTGTTTTTT.

This chain connects TRBV27 to TRBJ2-1; D is perhaps TRBD1 (5 bases). The V and J ends lost 2 bases and 3 bases respectively, with 8 bases between them. Germline-derived CDR1 and CDR2 are MNHEY and SMNVEV (reference sequence). The CDR3 consists of 14 residues. The CDR3 is CASSLPGNYNEQFF. In DNA form, the CDR3 reads TGTGCCAGCAGTTTACCAGGGAACTACAATGAGCAGTTCTTC.

This clone was seen only once. The chain links TRBV7-9 to TRBJ2-2; a possible D gene is TRBD1 (5 bases). This CDR3 is built from 14 residues. V gave up 5 bases and J gave up 3 bases, with 10 bases separating them. From germline, CDR1 is SEHNR and CDR2 FQNEAQ (reference sequence). The CDR3 DNA reads as TGTGCCAGCAGCCTAACAGGATACACCGGGGAGCTGTTTTTT. Protein product: CASSLTGYTGELFF.

The gene calls are TRBV6-5 and TRBJ2-2; D gene uncertain. The CDR3 runs to 12 residues. V was pared by 6 bases and J by 6 bases, with 8 bases between. The germline CDR1 and CDR2 sequences are MNHEY and SVGAGI. For the CDR3, the DNA is TGTGCCAGCAGCCCCGGGCCCGGGGAGCTGTTTTTT. Protein sequence: CASSPGPGELFF.

This chain connects TRBV7-9 to TRBJ1-2, with D perhaps matching TRBD1 (5 bases). The V end lost 1 base, the J end lost 6 bases, and 9 bases lay between the germline ends. The CDR3 length is 13 residues. The germline V gene has CDR1 SEHNR and CDR2 FQNEAQ (reference sequence). The CDR3 reads CASSLVTDDGYTF. The CDR3 DNA reads as TGTGCCAGCAGCTTAGTGACAGACGATGGCTACACCTTC.

The chain employs TRBV7-8 and TRBJ1-6, with 10 nucleotides matching TRBD1. Per the germline V gene, CDR1 is SGHVS and CDR2 is FQNEAQ. The CDR3 contains 19 residues. Germline trimming cut 5 bases from V and 0 bases from J; bases unmatched to any gene: 10. CDR3 nucleotides: TGTGCCAGCAGCCCTCGGGGACAGGGGTCGAGCTCCTATAATTCACCCCTCCACTTT. This encodes CASSPRGQGSSSYNSPLHF. Drawing the rest from reference TRBV7-8 and TRBJ1-6, the complete variable domain is GAGVSQSPRYKVAKRGQDVALRCDPISGHVSLFWYQQALGQGPEFLTYFQNEAQLDKSGLPSDRFFAERPEGSVSTLKIQRTQQEDSAVYLCASSPRGQGSSSYNSPLHFGNGTRLTVT.

J is TRBJ2-7 and V is TRBV9; 9 bases are shared with TRBD2. The CDR3 totals 16 residues. J gave up 7 bases and V 0 bases, and 11 bases lay outside the gene matches. The V gene's germline CDR1 is SGDLS and CDR2 YYNGEE. CDR3 amino acids: CASSVDWTSAQGEQYF. CDR3 DNA: TGTGCCAGCAGCGTAGATTGGACTAGCGCCCAGGGGGAGCAGTACTTC.

The genes are TRBV2 and TRBJ2-3; D might be TRBD2 (5 bases). Germline CDR1 is SNHLY and CDR2 is FYNNEI. The CDR3 totals 13 residues. The V end lost 8 bases, the J end lost 2 bases, and 11 bases lay between the germline ends. The CDR3 loop is CASAGDYTDTQYF. CDR3 bases: TGTGCCAGCGCTGGAGACTACACAGATACGCAGTATTTT.

This clone has just one count. The chain uses TRBV19 and TRBJ2-1; TRBD1 aligns across 7 bases. The CDR3 sequence is 15 residues long. V lost 6 bases to trimming and J lost 1 base; unmatched junction nucleotides: 6. CDR1 and CDR2 from the germline V gene are LNHDA and SQIVND (reference sequence). CDR3 amino acids: CASRDQGVSYNEQFF. CDR3 bases: TGTGCCAGTAGAGACCAGGGGGTTTCCTACAATGAGCAGTTCTTC. Full variable domain (remainder filled in from reference TRBV19 and TRBJ2-1): DGGITQSPKYLFRKEGQNVTLSCEQNLNHDAMYWYRQDPGQGLRLIYYSQIVNDFQKGDIAEGYSVSREKKESFPLTVTSAQKNPTAFYLCASRDQGVSYNEQFFGPGTRLTVL.

J is TRBJ1-2 and V is TRBV4-1; D is unresolved. Germline V gives CDR1 MGHRA, CDR2 YSYEKL. Between the trimmed V and J ends, which lost 4 bases and 3 bases, there was a span of 15 bases. CDR3 size: 15 residues. The CDR3 bases are TGCGCCAGCAGCCCCATCCTGACTTATTACTATGGCTACACCTTC. As protein: CASSPILTYYYGYTF.

The chain is built from TRBV29-1 and TRBJ1-2, with TRBD1 identical over 7 bases. This CDR3 has 14 amino acids. The ends lost 5 bases at V and 6 bases at J; junction bases unmatched: 12. Germline V CDR1 and CDR2: SQVTM, ANQGSEA. The CDR3 region has the DNA TGCAGCGTTTCGACAGGGACTCCGACTAATGGCTACACCTTC. Its translation: CSVSTGTPTNGYTF.

The rearrangement joins TRBV5-8 to TRBJ1-5, with 7 positions matching TRBD1. The CDR3 contains 19 residues. J lost 0 bases, V lost 4 bases, and 16 bases had no gene match. Germline loops: CDR1 SGHTS, CDR2 YDEGEE. The CDR3 DNA reads as TGTGCCAGCAGCCGGCCCCGGACAGGCCCCGAGCATAGCAATCAGCCCCAGCATTTT. As protein: CASSRPRTGPEHSNQPQHF.

The J gene is TRBJ1-1, the V gene TRBV10-3; TRBD1 is a possible D gene (5 bases). V shed 0 bases and J shed 2 bases, with 10 bases lying between them. The CDR3 is 15 residues long. From germline, CDR1 is ENHRY and CDR2 SYGVKD. CDR3 in amino acids: CAISESSTANTEAFF. The CDR3 nucleotides read TGTGCCATCAGTGAGTCTTCGACAGCAAACACTGAAGCTTTCTTT.

This clone was counted a single time. The genes are TRBV9 and TRBJ2-7, with D uncertain. Trimming cost V 4 bases and J 0 bases, with 11 bases left between them. CDR3 length equals 14 residues. The V gene's germline CDR1 is SGDLS and CDR2 YYNGEE. The CDR3 protein is CASSPTGSSYEQYF. The DNA of the CDR3 is TGTGCCAGCAGCCCGACTGGCAGCTCCTACGAGCAGTACTTC.

This clone has just one count. The CDR3 coding sequence is TGCGCCAGCAGTCAATCTGTCCAGGGGCTGTCCTACGAGCAGTACTTC. Its translation is CASSQSVQGLSYEQYF. The chain links TRBV23-1 to TRBJ2-7, with a weak D call TRBD1 (6 bases). TRBV23-1 is annotated as an ORF whose role is uncertain. The CDR3 is made up of 16 amino acids. V was trimmed by 0 bases and J by 1 base, leaving 13 bases between them.

This clone was detected a few times. The rearrangement uses TRBV7-6 and TRBJ1-5, with D unclear. The CDR3 spans 15 residues. V was cut by 1 base and J by 7 bases, with 14 bases left in between. Germline V lookup: CDR1 SGHVS, CDR2 FNYEAQ. CDR3 sequence (DNA): TGTGCCAGCAGCTTAGGGGTGGGTCGGAGGCAGCCCCAGCATTTT. Its protein is CASSLGVGRRQPQHF.

The table lists this clone with a few counts. V and J are TRBV30 and TRBJ2-7; possibly TRBD2 for D (6 bases). Germline V gene sequence: CDR1 GTSNPN, CDR2 SVGIG (reference sequence). The CDR3 length is 13 residues. The germline V and J ends were trimmed by 0 bases and 7 bases, with 13 bases remaining between them. The CDR3 sequence: CAWSVLIGREQYF. CDR3 bases: TGTGCCTGGAGTGTACTGATCGGGAGAGAGCAGTACTTC.